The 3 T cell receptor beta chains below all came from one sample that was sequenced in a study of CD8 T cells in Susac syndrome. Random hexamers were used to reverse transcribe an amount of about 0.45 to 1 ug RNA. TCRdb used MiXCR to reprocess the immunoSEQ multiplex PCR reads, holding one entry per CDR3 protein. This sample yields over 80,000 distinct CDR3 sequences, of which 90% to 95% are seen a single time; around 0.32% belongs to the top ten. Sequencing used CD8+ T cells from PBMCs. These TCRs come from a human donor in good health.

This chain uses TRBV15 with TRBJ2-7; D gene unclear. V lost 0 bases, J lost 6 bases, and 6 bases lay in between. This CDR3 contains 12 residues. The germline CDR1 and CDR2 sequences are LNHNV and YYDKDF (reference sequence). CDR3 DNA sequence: TGTGCCACCAGCAGAGATAGGGCCGAGCAGTACTTC. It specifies CATSRDRAEQYF.

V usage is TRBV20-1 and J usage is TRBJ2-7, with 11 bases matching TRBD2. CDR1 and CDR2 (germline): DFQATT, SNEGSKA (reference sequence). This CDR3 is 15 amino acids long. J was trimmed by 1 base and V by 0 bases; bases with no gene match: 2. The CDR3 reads CSARELAGDSYEQYF. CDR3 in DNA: TGCAGTGCTAGAGAACTAGCGGGGGATTCCTACGAGCAGTACTTC.

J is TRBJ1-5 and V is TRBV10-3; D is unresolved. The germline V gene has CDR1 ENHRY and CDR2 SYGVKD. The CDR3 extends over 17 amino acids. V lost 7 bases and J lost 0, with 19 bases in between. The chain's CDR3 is CAIIGPGDRYSNQPQHF. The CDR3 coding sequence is TGTGCCATCATCGGACCGGGCGACCGTTATAGCAATCAGCCCCAGCATTTT.